This is a list of T cell receptor beta chains from one sample in a study of technical replicates of blood from a few donors. The data were produced by immunoSEQ multiplex PCR, yet TCRdb's version contains in-frame clones alone and is incomplete. The table lists roughly 50,000 clones, 90% to 95% of them singletons. Sequencing was performed on PBMCs. These receptors all come from a human donor in good health. Some clones in this sample may be carry-over from other donors' samples. Each CDR3 is given with its conserved first and last residue. The D gene is left open where the match is weak. Size tells how often a clone was seen (once, few, many) or the class of an expanded clone, and some rows leave it out.

CDR3 DNA	CDR3 protein	clone size	V gene	D gene	J gene
TGTGCCAGCAGCAAAGTTTGGGGCTCGAACACCGGGGAGCTGTTTTTT	CASSKVWGSNTGELFF	NA	TRBV21-1	NA	TRBJ2-2
TGTGCCAGCAGCTTCGGGGGGGCTCTGGCCGGGGCCAACGTCCTGACTTTC	CASSFGGALAGANVLTF	NA	TRBV7-2	TRBD2	TRBJ2-6
TGTGCCAGCAGCGTAGCTGGAGTTGGTTCACCCCTCCACTTT	CASSVAGVGSPLHF	NA	TRBV9	NA	TRBJ1-6
TGTGCCAGCAGCCCAGAGAGGACAGGGTACGAAAAACTGTTTTTT	CASSPERTGYEKLFF	NA	TRBV9	TRBD1	TRBJ1-4
TGTGCCAGCAGCCCGCGTGGAGTCAACTATAATTCACCCCTCCACTTT	CASSPRGVNYNSPLHF	NA	TRBV14	NA	TRBJ1-6
TGTGCCAGCAGCATCAGTGGGACAGGGGGGGAGACCCAGTACTTC	CASSISGTGGETQYF	NA	TRBV11-3	TRBD1	TRBJ2-5
TGTGCCAGCTCACCCACTACTAGCGGCAATTCGGGCACCGGGGAGCTGTTTTTT	CASSPTTSGNSGTGELFF	NA	TRBV18	TRBD2	TRBJ2-2
TGTGCCAGCACCCTGAGGGCCAGGGGCCATTCGACCCTCCACTTT	CASTLRARGHSTLHF	NA	TRBV11-2	NA	TRBJ1-6
TGTGCCAGCTCACCACGGGTGGAGGGAGACTATGGCTACACCTTC	CASSPRVEGDYGYTF	NA	TRBV18	NA	TRBJ1-2
TGCGCCAGCAGCTCTGGGACAGGAAACACCATATATTTT	CASSSGTGNTIYF	NA	TRBV5-1	NA	TRBJ1-3
TGCGCCAGCAGCCAAGAAGGGGGAGGGGCTTACACCATATATTTT	CASSQEGGGAYTIYF	once	TRBV4-1	NA	TRBJ1-3
TGTGCCAGCAGCTTAGAAAGAGGGGAGCAGTACTTC	CASSLERGEQYF	NA	TRBV7-9	NA	TRBJ2-7
TGTGCCAGTATGGAGCGGCAGGGGGCTTCCATGAACACTGAAGCTTTCTTT	CASMERQGASMNTEAFF	NA	TRBV19	TRBD1	TRBJ1-1
TGTGCCAGCAGCTTAGATGGACAGAACACTGAAGCTTTCTTT	CASSLDGQNTEAFF	NA	TRBV7-9	NA	TRBJ1-1
TGCGCCAGCAGCCAAGATCTTGGGGGGAGCGGCACAGATACGCAGTATTTT	CASSQDLGGSGTDTQYF	NA	TRBV4-1	NA	TRBJ2-3
TGTGCCAGCAGCCAAACACCGACAGCCCCGAACACCGGGGAGCTGTTTTTT	CASSQTPTAPNTGELFF	NA	TRBV2	NA	TRBJ2-2
TGTGCCAGCAGTGACAGGGTCTGGGAAAAACTGTTTTTT	CASSDRVWEKLFF	NA	TRBV2	NA	TRBJ1-4
TGCGCCAGCAGCGGTAGCGGAGCATACAATGAGCAGTTCTTC	CASSGSGAYNEQFF	NA	TRBV5-1	NA	TRBJ2-1
TGCGCCAGCAGCCAAGCGGCTGCTCAGGGGGGCACAGATACGCAGTATTTT	CASSQAAAQGGTDTQYF	NA	TRBV4-1	TRBD1	TRBJ2-3
TGTGCCAGCAGCCCTACGGGACTCGATGGCTACACCTTC	CASSPTGLDGYTF	NA	TRBV5-6	NA	TRBJ1-2
TGTGCCAGCAGCTTAGGGGCAGGGGCTAACTATTGGTACACCTTC	CASSLGAGANYWYTF	NA	TRBV7-2	NA	TRBJ1-2
TGTGCCAGCAGCCCACCCGGTCCGGGGCAGGGGGCCGGGGAGCTGTTTTTT	CASSPPGPGQGAGELFF	NA	TRBV9	TRBD1	TRBJ2-2
TGTGCCAGTAGTGCTAGCCGCTGGGAGACCCAGTACTTC	CASSASRWETQYF	NA	TRBV19	NA	TRBJ2-5
TGTGCCAGCAGTTACTCGCAGGGGCGGAACACTGAAGCTTTCTTT	CASSYSQGRNTEAFF	few	TRBV6-5	NA	TRBJ1-1